This T cell receptor (beta chain) stems from a study of CD8 T cells in ankylosing spondylitis. General study findings and limits: Within peripheral blood, clones linked to disease were CD8+ and relatively rare. Disease-linked clones were reportedly significantly enriched in matched ankylosing spondylitis synovial fluid. Some motif variants were previously reported in reactive arthritis synovial fluid and blood.

There are a few counts of this clonotype. Its antigen is unidentified. Generation of TCR beta libraries employed quantitative 5'-RACE incorporating molecular barcodes. One entry per CDR3 protein, called by TCRdb with MiXCR from the 5' RACE reads. The sample holds around 300,000 distinct CDR3 sequences, approximately 14% seen once. CDR3 length equals 13 residues. V lost 6 bases, J lost 2 bases, and 8 bases lay in between. The source of this sequence is a male donor with ankylosing spondylitis or in good health (not recorded which). Input material: blood, either unsorted or a sorted T cell fraction (not recorded which). V usage is TRBV12-3 or TRBV12-4 and J usage is TRBJ1-3; D unresolved. This CDR3 is CASRLRAGNTIYF. CDR3 nucleotide sequence: TGTGCCAGCAGGCTGCGGGCTGGAAACACCATATATTTT.